The 14 T cell receptor beta chains reported below all come from one sample, sequenced in a study of cytomegalovirus exposure and HLA in healthy donors. The protocol was immunoSEQ multiplex PCR, while the TCRdb copy is restricted to in-frame clones and leaves out a portion. The sample includes approximately 81,000 clones, about 92% of them seen just once. Sequenced input: PBMCs. Receptor source: a man aged 18 to 29 in good health and CMV-seronegative.

The chain combines TRBV4-1 with TRBJ2-3; D gene unclear. The CDR3 is 14 amino acids. With 6 bases removed from V and 4 bases from J, the gap between germline ends came to 14 bases. Germline V gene sequence: CDR1 MGHRA, CDR2 YSYEKL. The CDR3 protein is CASSLYTPSDTQYF. The CDR3 DNA follows: TGCGCCAGCAGTCTATATACTCCGTCAGATACGCAGTATTTT.

The chain carries TRBV11-3 and TRBJ2-7; TRBD2 is a possible D gene (5 bases). The CDR3 covers 15 residues. Germline V gene sequence: CDR1 SGHNT, CDR2 YENEEA. The V gene lost 5 bases and the J gene lost 2 bases, with 16 bases spanning the gap. The CDR3 DNA reads as TGTGCCAGCAGCCGTTTTTTTGGGAGTGCCTACGAGCAGTACTTC. This gives the protein CASSRFFGSAYEQYF.

The chain links TRBV30 to TRBJ2-5; possible D gene TRBD1, 6 bases. The CDR3 consists of 12 residues. CDR1 GTSNPN and CDR2 SVGIG come from the germline V gene (reference sequence). V was pared by 3 bases and J by 5 bases, with 10 bases between. CDR3 protein: CAWSFQGETQYF. The CDR3 bases are TGTGCCTGGAGCTTTCAGGGGGAGACCCAGTACTTC.

The rearrangement joins TRBV28 to TRBJ2-7; possibly TRBD1 for D (6 bases). The germline V and J ends were trimmed by 8 bases and 1 base, with 9 bases remaining between them. CDR1 MDHEN and CDR2 SYDVKM come from the germline V gene. The CDR3 length is 12 residues. The CDR3 spells CASQQGSYEQYF. Here the CDR3 DNA reads TGTGCCAGCCAACAGGGTTCCTACGAGCAGTACTTC.

In its sample, this clone was seen once. DNA for the CDR3: TGTGCCAGCAGTTTTGGTTGGCTAGCGGGAGGAACTAATCATCAAGATACGCAGTATTTT. Protein sequence: CASSFGWLAGGTNHQDTQYF. The V and J genes are TRBV28 and TRBJ2-3; 11 bases fit TRBD2. V was clipped by 3 bases and J by 5 bases; unmatched bases: 19. The length of the CDR3 is 20 residues. The germline V gene encodes CDR1 MDHEN and CDR2 SYDVKM.

The CDR3 DNA sequence: TGCGCCAGCAAGGTCCTAGATTCTGGAAACACCATATATTTT. Protein product: CASKVLDSGNTIYF. The chain uses TRBV5-1 and TRBJ1-3; unclear D gene. The V and J ends lost 6 bases and 1 base respectively, with 11 bases between them. The CDR3 is made up of 14 amino acids. Germline CDR1 SGHRS, CDR2 YFSETQ.

This chain joins TRBV29-1 and TRBJ2-1; possible D gene TRBD2, 5 bases. There are 12 residues in the CDR3. Germline CDR1 reads SQVTM; CDR2 reads ANQGSEA. Between the trimmed V and J ends, which lost 3 bases and 4 bases, there was a span of 7 bases. This chain's CDR3 is CSVEREYNEQFF. CDR3 nucleotides: TGCAGCGTTGAGAGGGAGTACAATGAGCAGTTCTTC.

The rearrangement uses TRBV10-3 and TRBJ1-1, with D unclear. The germline V gene encodes CDR1 ENHRY and CDR2 SYGVKD. This CDR3 spans 14 amino acids. V was clipped by 4 bases and J by 7 bases, with 16 bases between them. The CDR3 DNA follows: TGTGCCATCAGTGGTTCGGCGGAAAAGGTTGAAGCTTTCTTT. This gives the protein CAISGSAEKVEAFF.

The rearrangement uses TRBV6-6 and TRBJ2-5, with 7 bases identical to TRBD1. The CDR3 consists of 14 residues. After removal of 5 bases from V and 5 bases from J, the junction contained 8 bases not matched to a gene. Germline V gives CDR1 MNHNY, CDR2 SVGAGI (reference sequence). CDR3 amino acids: CASSGLDRAETQYF. CDR3 DNA: TGTGCCAGCAGTGGTCTAGACAGGGCGGAGACCCAGTACTTC.

The chain employs TRBV7-9 and TRBJ1-5, with 11 bases fitting TRBD1. Germline CDR1 reads SEHNR; CDR2 reads FQNEAQ (reference sequence). This CDR3 spans 14 amino acids. Germline trimming cut 4 bases from V and 7 bases from J; bases unmatched to any gene: 3. CDR3 sequence (DNA): TGTGCCAGCAGCTGGGGACAGGGGGAACAGCCCCAGCATTTT. Its translation: CASSWGQGEQPQHF.

In its sample, this clone was seen once. The chain is built from TRBV6-1 and TRBJ2-1; D unresolved. The CDR3 runs 13 residues. Trimming pared 2 bases from V and 2 bases from J, leaving 4 bases between. The germline V gene encodes CDR1 MNHNS and CDR2 SASEGT. The CDR3 spells CASSEPAYNEQFF. In nucleotides, the CDR3 is TGTGCCAGCAGTGAACCCGCCTACAATGAGCAGTTCTTC.

This chain links TRBV5-4 with TRBJ1-2; D gene uncertain. With 0 bases removed from V and 5 bases from J, the gap between germline ends came to 8 bases. Looked up from germline, CDR1 is SGHNT and CDR2 is YYREEE (reference sequence). This CDR3 has 13 residues. For the CDR3, the DNA is TGTGCCAGCAGCTTGGCCCTACAGTATGGCTACACCTTC. It translates to CASSLALQYGYTF.

V is TRBV5-6 and J is TRBJ2-2; 7 nucleotides match TRBD2. The CDR3 covers 16 residues. J lost 3 bases, V lost 4 bases, and 9 bases had no gene match. Per germline, CDR1 SGHDT and CDR2 YYEEEE. CDR3 protein: CASSLGLDSHTGELFF. The CDR3 nucleotides read TGTGCCAGCAGCCTCGGACTAGATTCGCACACCGGGGAGCTGTTTTTT.

This rearrangement joins TRBV7-9 to TRBJ2-1; tentatively, D is TRBD2 (5 bases). With 0 bases removed from V and 1 base from J, the gap between germline ends came to 7 bases. The CDR3 is 15 residues long. The germline gives CDR1 SEHNR, CDR2 FQNEAQ (reference sequence). The CDR3 DNA sequence: TGTGCCAGCAGCTTAGCGCCGGGATCCTACAATGAGCAGTTCTTC. It encodes CASSLAPGSYNEQFF.